This record covers a single T cell receptor (beta chain). The data originate from a study of T cell responses to AZD1222 COVID-19 vaccine. Profiling relied on immunoSEQ multiplex PCR, and the TCRdb table lists in-frame clones only, not all of them. The sample includes some 150,000 clones, about 89% seen only once; the top ten take roughly 10%. The CDR3 has 14 amino acids. V shed 5 bases and J shed 8 bases, with 16 bases lying between them. Germline V CDR1 and CDR2: MNHEY, SVGEGT. This TCR derives from an adult who received the AZD1222 COVID-19 vaccine. This specimen consisted of peripheral blood, obtained 28 days after the second AZD1222 dose. The V call is TRBV6-2 or TRBV6-3, the J call TRBJ2-4, with D perhaps TRBD1 (5 bases). The CDR3: CASSADSPVYIQYF. The CDR3 coding sequence is TGTGCCAGCAGTGCTGACAGTCCGGTGTACATTCAGTACTTC.